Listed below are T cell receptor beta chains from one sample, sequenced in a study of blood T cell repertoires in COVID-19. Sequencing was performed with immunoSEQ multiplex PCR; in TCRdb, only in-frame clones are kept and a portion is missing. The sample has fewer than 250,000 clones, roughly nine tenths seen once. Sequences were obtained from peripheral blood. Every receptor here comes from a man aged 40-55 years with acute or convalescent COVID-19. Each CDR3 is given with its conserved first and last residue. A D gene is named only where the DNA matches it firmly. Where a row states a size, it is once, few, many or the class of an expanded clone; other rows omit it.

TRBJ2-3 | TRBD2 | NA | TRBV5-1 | CASRNSGSGTDTQYF | TGCGCCAGCAGAAATAGCGGGAGTGGCACAGATACGCAGTATTTT
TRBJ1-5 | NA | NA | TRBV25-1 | CASQLGGDNQPQHF | TGTGCCAGCCAGCTAGGAGGGGACAATCAGCCCCAGCATTTT
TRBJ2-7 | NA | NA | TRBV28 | CASSWSGITYEQYF | TGTGCCAGCAGTTGGTCAGGGATCACCTACGAGCAGTACTTC
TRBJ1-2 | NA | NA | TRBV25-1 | CLRSPNYGYTF | TGCCTACGATCTCCTAACTATGGCTACACCTTC
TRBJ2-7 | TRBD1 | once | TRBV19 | CASSITGGGYEQYF | TGTGCCAGTAGTATAACAGGGGGTGGGTACGAGCAGTACTTC
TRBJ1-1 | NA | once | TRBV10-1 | CASSRYRTGNTEAFF | TGCGCCAGCAGCCGGTACCGAACGGGGAACACTGAAGCTTTCTTT
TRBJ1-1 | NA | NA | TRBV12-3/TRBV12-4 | CASSFSGGTEAFF | TGTGCCAGCAGTTTTTCGGGGGGCACTGAAGCTTTCTTT
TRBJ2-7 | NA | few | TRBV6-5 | CASRTGGTGDYEQYF | TGTGCCAGCAGGACCGGCGGGACTGGGGACTACGAGCAGTACTTC
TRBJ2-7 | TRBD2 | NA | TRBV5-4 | CASSVGTSSYEQYF | TGTGCCAGCAGCGTCGGGACTAGCTCCTACGAGCAGTACTTC
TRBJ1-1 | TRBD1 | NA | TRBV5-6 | CASSLRTGQNTEAFF | TGTGCCAGCAGCTTGAGGACAGGGCAGAACACTGAAGCTTTCTTT
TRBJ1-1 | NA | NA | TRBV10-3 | CAISESAVPEAFF | TGTGCCATCAGTGAGTCCGCGGTACCTGAAGCTTTCTTT
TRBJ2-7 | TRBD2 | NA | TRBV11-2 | CASSFGGGGYEQYF | TGTGCCAGCAGCTTCGGCGGGGGGGGATACGAGCAGTACTTC
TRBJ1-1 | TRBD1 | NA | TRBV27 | CASSQGQGKRGMFTEAFF | TGTGCCAGCAGCCAAGGACAGGGTAAGAGAGGTATGTTCACTGAAGCTTTCTTT
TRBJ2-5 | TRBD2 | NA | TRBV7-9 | CASSSRAGGVGETQYF | TGTGCCAGCAGCTCAAGGGCTGGGGGGGTAGGAGAGACCCAGTACTTC
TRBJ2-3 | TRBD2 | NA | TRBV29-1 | CSEIIAGGADTQYF | TGCAGCGAAATCATAGCGGGGGGGGCAGATACGCAGTATTTT
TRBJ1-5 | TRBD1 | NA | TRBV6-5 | CASTGGGNQPQHF | TGTGCCAGTACAGGGGGTGGCAATCAGCCCCAGCATTTT
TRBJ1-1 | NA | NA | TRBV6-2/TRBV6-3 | CASSSSVNTEAFF | TGTGCCAGCAGTTCAAGCGTCAACACTGAAGCTTTCTTT
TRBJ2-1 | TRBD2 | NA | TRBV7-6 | CASSSNGAGGRLWYEQFF | TGTGCCAGCAGCTCAAATGGAGCGGGGGGTAGGCTTTGGTATGAGCAGTTCTTC
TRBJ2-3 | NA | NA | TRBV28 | CASSLRTVPYTQYF | TGTGCCAGCAGTTTACGGACAGTCCCGTATACGCAGTATTTT
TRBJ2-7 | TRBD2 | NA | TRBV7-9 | CASSQTSGLSYEQYF | TGTGCCAGCAGCCAGACTAGCGGCCTCTCCTACGAGCAGTACTTC
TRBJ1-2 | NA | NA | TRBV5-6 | CASSYSVTDYGYTF | TGTGCCAGCAGCTATTCCGTGACAGATTATGGCTACACCTTC
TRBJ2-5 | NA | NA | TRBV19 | CASTPGPLRETQYF | TGTGCCAGTACCCCAGGGCCCCTTCGGGAGACCCAGTACTTC
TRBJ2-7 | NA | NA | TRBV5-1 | CASSKGVYEQYF | TGCGCCAGCAGTAAAGGGGTGTACGAGCAGTACTTC
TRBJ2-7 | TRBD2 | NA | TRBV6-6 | CASSLGTSGGPEDEEQYF | TGTGCCAGCAGTCTAGGGACTAGCGGGGGGCCCGAGGATGAGGAGCAGTACTTC
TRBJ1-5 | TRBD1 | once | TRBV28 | CASSLYRQGIGSVQPQHF | TGTGCCAGCAGTTTATACCGACAGGGGATCGGTAGCGTCCAGCCCCAGCATTTT
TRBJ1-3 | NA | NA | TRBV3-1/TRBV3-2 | CASSQDPAGNGNTIYF | TGTGCCAGCAGCCAAGATCCGGCAGGGAATGGAAACACCATATATTTT
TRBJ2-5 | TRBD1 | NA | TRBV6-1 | CASSEARGQGWKTQYF | TGTGCCAGCAGTGAAGCGCGGGGACAGGGATGGAAGACCCAGTACTTC
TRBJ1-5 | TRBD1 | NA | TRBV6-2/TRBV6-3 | CASSYEGAGRRISNQPQHF | TGTGCCAGCAGTTACGAGGGGGCGGGCAGGAGGATTAGCAATCAGCCCCAGCATTTT